This is a list of T cell receptor beta chains from one sample in a study of beta chain features in type 1 diabetes. Repertoires were generated with immunoSEQ multiplex PCR, while TCRdb's copy carries only in-frame clones and drops some. The sample contains 350,000 or so clones, around 20% of which appear only once. Sequencing was carried out using naive CD4+ T cells from blood. These receptor sequences come from a woman aged 18-30 years in good health. Both conserved end residues are part of each CDR3. D genes are given only for firm matches. A clone size is listed for some rows: how often the clone was seen (once, few, many), or a class if it is expanded.

d_gene	j_gene	abundance	v_gene	CDR3aa	CDR3nt
NA	TRBJ2-1	NA	TRBV7-9	CASSLAVADTSSYNEQFF	TGTGCCAGCAGCTTAGCCGTAGCGGACACGAGCTCCTACAATGAGCAGTTCTTC
NA	TRBJ1-2	NA	TRBV7-3	CASSPRGGVIDYGYTF	TGTGCCAGCAGCCCGAGGGGAGGGGTGATAGACTATGGCTACACCTTC
NA	TRBJ2-3	NA	TRBV4-1	CASSQGGLVHTSTDTQYF	TGCGCCAGCAGCCAAGGTGGACTGGTTCACACTAGCACAGATACGCAGTATTTT
NA	TRBJ2-1	NA	TRBV25-1	CASSEFGGGPNNEQFF	TGTGCCAGCAGTGAATTTGGGGGGGGCCCTAACAATGAGCAGTTCTTC
NA	TRBJ2-4	few	TRBV27	CASSFRRVDKNIQYF	TGTGCCAGCAGTTTTCGCAGGGTGGACAAAAACATTCAGTACTTC
NA	TRBJ2-3	NA	TRBV11-3	CASSPRLGTQYF	TGTGCCAGCAGCCCCCGACTAGGAACGCAGTATTTT
NA	TRBJ1-5	NA	TRBV18	CASSLTGINSNQPQHF	TGTGCCAGCTCACTTACAGGGATAAATAGCAATCAGCCCCAGCATTTT
NA	TRBJ2-1	NA	TRBV7-9	CASSIRGSSYNEQFF	TGTGCCAGCAGCATCAGGGGAAGCTCCTACAATGAGCAGTTCTTC
NA	TRBJ1-1	few	TRBV5-1	CASSLAWLSEAFF	TGCGCCAGCAGCCTAGCTTGGTTGAGTGAAGCTTTCTTT
TRBD1	TRBJ1-4	NA	TRBV25-1	CASSDVSGGNEKLFF	TGTGCCAGCAGTGATGTATCAGGGGGTAATGAAAAACTGTTTTTT
NA	TRBJ2-6	few	TRBV7-9	CASSPGQWANVLTF	TGTGCCAGCAGCCCCGGACAGTGGGCCAACGTCCTGACTTTC
TRBD1	TRBJ2-7	few	TRBV7-8	CASSLADREHEQYF	TGTGCCAGCAGCCTAGCTGACAGGGAGCACGAGCAGTACTTC
NA	TRBJ2-1	few	TRBV2	CASPWTEPYNEQFF	TGTGCCAGCCCGTGGACAGAGCCCTACAATGAGCAGTTCTTC
NA	TRBJ2-7	NA	TRBV28	CASGRSYEQYF	TGTGCCAGCGGGAGATCCTACGAGCAGTACTTC
TRBD2	TRBJ2-4	NA	TRBV5-6	CASSFRGGNIQYF	TGTGCCAGCAGCTTCCGGGGAGGGAACATTCAGTACTTC
NA	TRBJ2-7	few	TRBV19	CASSVDSEGSSYEQYF	TGTGCCAGTAGTGTGGACAGTGAGGGGAGCTCCTACGAGCAGTACTTC
NA	TRBJ1-5	few	TRBV4-1	CASSQGAYSNQPQHF	TGCGCCAGCAGCCAAGGAGCTTATAGCAATCAGCCCCAGCATTTT
NA	TRBJ2-1	NA	TRBV5-1	CASSLAGEQFF	TGCGCCAGCAGCTTGGCCGGTGAGCAGTTCTTC
TRBD2	TRBJ2-3	NA	TRBV2	CASSDERRGGLDTQYF	TGTGCCAGCAGTGACGAGAGGCGGGGGGGCCTGGATACGCAGTATTTT
NA	TRBJ2-3	NA	TRBV9	CASSVGGTTHTQYF	TGTGCCAGCAGCGTAGGCGGCACTACTCATACGCAGTATTTT
NA	TRBJ2-5	few	TRBV5-1	CASSSSGEWTQYF	TGCGCCAGCAGCTCCTCGGGGGAATGGACCCAGTACTTC
TRBD2	TRBJ2-3	NA	TRBV27	CASSAGLAGGTDTQYF	TGTGCCAGCAGTGCCGGACTAGCGGGGGGGACAGATACGCAGTATTTT
NA	TRBJ1-2	few	TRBV7-2	CASSRAGGGRHYGYTF	TGTGCCAGCAGCCGTGCGGGGGGCGGTCGGCACTATGGCTACACCTTC
NA	TRBJ2-5	few	TRBV7-3	CASSLFGGETQYF	TGTGCCAGCAGCTTGTTCGGGGGAGAGACCCAGTACTTC
NA	TRBJ1-2	NA	TRBV9	CASSAQAPNYGYTF	TGTGCCAGCAGCGCGCAGGCGCCCAACTATGGCTACACCTTC
TRBD1	TRBJ1-2	few	TRBV15	CATSRGTEDGYTF	TGTGCCACCAGCAGGGGGACAGAAGATGGCTACACCTTC
NA	TRBJ2-7	few	TRBV7-9	CASSLDSGAADLPYEQYF	TGTGCCAGCAGCTTAGACTCCGGTGCGGCAGACCTTCCCTACGAGCAGTACTTC
NA	TRBJ2-7	few	TRBV11-2	CASSPAVYEQYF	TGTGCCAGCAGCCCAGCGGTCTACGAGCAGTACTTC
NA	TRBJ2-1	NA	TRBV14	CASSQSQGWGRFYNEQFF	TGTGCCAGCAGCCAATCCCAGGGATGGGGGCGTTTCTACAATGAGCAGTTCTTC
TRBD2	TRBJ2-5	NA	TRBV29-1	CSARTSGTETQYF	TGCAGCGCTCGAACTAGCGGGACAGAGACCCAGTACTTC
NA	TRBJ2-7	few	TRBV18	CASSPWGGGNPSYEQYF	TGTGCCAGCTCACCCTGGGGTGGAGGGAACCCCTCCTACGAGCAGTACTTC
TRBD2	TRBJ2-5	few	TRBV9	CASGRSAGGYQETQYF	TGTGCCAGCGGACGCAGTGCGGGGGGCTACCAAGAGACCCAGTACTTC
TRBD1	TRBJ1-5	NA	TRBV5-8	CASSLVVAGGSNQPQHF	TGTGCCAGCAGCTTGGTAGTTGCAGGGGGTAGCAATCAGCCCCAGCATTTT
NA	TRBJ2-1	NA	TRBV5-8	CASSARDKRQQFF	TGTGCCAGCAGCGCCCGGGACAAAAGGCAGCAGTTCTTC
NA	TRBJ2-1	NA	TRBV7-9	CASSSQGLTEQFF	TGTGCCAGCAGCTCCCAGGGCCTTACGGAGCAGTTCTTC
NA	TRBJ2-7	NA	TRBV2	CASSGRWEQYF	TGTGCCAGCAGTGGCCGGTGGGAGCAGTACTTC
NA	TRBJ1-5	NA	TRBV30	CAWSRQGGQPQHF	TGTGCCTGGAGTCGGCAGGGTGGGCAGCCCCAGCATTTT
NA	TRBJ2-1	NA	TRBV4-1	CASSQVGDRSSYNEQFF	TGCGCCAGCAGCCAGGTGGGCGACAGGAGCTCCTACAATGAGCAGTTCTTC
NA	TRBJ2-5	NA	TRBV7-8	CASSLGGRLQETQYF	TGTGCCAGCAGCTTAGGCGGCAGACTCCAAGAGACCCAGTACTTC
NA	TRBJ2-2	NA	TRBV9	CASSVVYTGELFF	TGTGCCAGCAGCGTAGTCTACACCGGGGAGCTGTTTTTT
TRBD2	TRBJ2-7	NA	TRBV29-1	CSVRTSESSYEQYF	TGCAGCGTACGGACTAGCGAGAGCTCCTACGAGCAGTACTTC
TRBD1	TRBJ2-1	NA	TRBV7-9	CASCRGTGRCEQFF	TGTGCCAGCTGTCGTGGGACAGGGAGGTGTGAGCAGTTCTTC
NA	TRBJ1-5	NA	TRBV15	CATSREAQYSNQPQHF	TGTGCCACCAGCAGAGAAGCACAGTATAGCAATCAGCCCCAGCATTTT
TRBD1	TRBJ2-7	NA	TRBV11-1	CASSPQGDSYEQYF	TGTGCCAGCAGCCCGCAGGGGGACTCCTACGAGCAGTACTTC
TRBD1	TRBJ1-2	NA	TRBV6-5	CASTRGPNYGYTF	TGTGCCAGCACAAGGGGGCCTAACTATGGCTACACCTTC
TRBD2	TRBJ2-7	few	TRBV6-5	CASSYSGGGLYEQYF	TGTGCCAGCAGTTACTCTGGCGGGGGGCTGTACGAGCAGTACTTC
TRBD2	TRBJ2-7	NA	TRBV2	CASSELGGGTPTEQYF	TGTGCCAGCAGTGAACTGGGCGGGGGGACTCCTACCGAGCAGTACTTC
TRBD2	TRBJ2-7	NA	TRBV18	CASSPGELAAGSEQYF	TGTGCCAGCTCACCTGGGGAACTAGCGGCTGGGTCCGAGCAGTACTTC
TRBD2	TRBJ2-1	NA	TRBV30	CALGPGLAGGRVYNEQFF	TGTGCCTTGGGACCGGGACTAGCGGGAGGGCGTGTGTACAATGAGCAGTTCTTC
TRBD1	TRBJ1-1	few	TRBV11-2	CASSLGLRGRIREAFF	TGTGCCAGCAGCTTAGGACTCAGGGGGCGAATTCGTGAAGCTTTCTTT
TRBD1	TRBJ1-2	NA	TRBV29-1	CSVTMRVTGSEDGYTF	TGCAGCGTTACTATGAGGGTGACAGGGTCGGAAGATGGCTACACCTTC
NA	TRBJ2-7	NA	TRBV4-1	CASSQDPQSSLVEQYF	TGCGCCAGCAGCCAAGATCCCCAGTCCTCTCTGGTCGAGCAGTACTTC
NA	TRBJ1-3	once	TRBV27	CASSRKLSGNTIYF	TGTGCCAGCAGTCGAAAGCTCTCTGGAAACACCATATATTTT
NA	TRBJ1-2	few	TRBV19	CASSIGRSNYGYTF	TGTGCCAGTAGTATTGGTAGGAGTAACTATGGCTACACCTTC
TRBD1	TRBJ1-1	few	TRBV28	CASSQETGYNTEAFF	TGTGCCAGCAGTCAAGAGACAGGGTATAACACTGAAGCTTTCTTT
TRBD2	TRBJ2-5	NA	TRBV4-1	CASSPGGAEETQYF	TGCGCCAGCAGCCCCGGGGGGGCCGAAGAGACCCAGTACTTC
NA	TRBJ1-3	NA	TRBV4-1	CASSQEGTTVGSGNTIYF	TGCGCCAGCAGCCAAGAAGGTACGACAGTCGGCTCTGGAAACACCATATATTTT
NA	TRBJ1-5	few	TRBV5-4	CASSLDRVQPQHF	TGTGCCAGCAGCTTGGACAGGGTTCAGCCCCAGCATTTT
NA	TRBJ2-7	NA	TRBV18	CASSPPNKGVNEQYF	TGTGCCAGCTCACCACCGAATAAAGGGGTGAACGAGCAGTACTTC